These T cell receptor beta chains were read from a single sample in a study of T cells in Graves' hyperthyroidism and ophthalmopathy. One entry per CDR3 protein, called by TCRdb with MiXCR from the multiplex PCR reads. Of about 350,000 distinct CDR3 sequences in the sample, 15% to 20% are singletons; the top ten hold about 14%. The sequenced sample was blood. These receptor sequences come from a woman between 35 and 50 years old with Graves' ophthalmopathy. Each CDR3 is given with its conserved first and last residue. The order of the fields is V gene, J gene, CDR3 protein.

TRBV30	TRBJ2-5	CASTKDVGETQYF
TRBV20-1	TRBJ2-7	CSAPSRKAKGYEQYF
TRBV28	TRBJ1-5	CASSLGTQGANQPQHF
TRBV20-1	TRBJ2-7	CSAESGSDTYEQYF
TRBV12-3/TRBV12-4	TRBJ2-5	CASSLVRKETQYF
TRBV6-5	TRBJ1-2	CASSYSRGTAYGYTF
TRBV11-2	TRBJ1-1	CASSLDLQETENTEAFF
TRBV4-1	TRBJ1-2	CASSPAHGSRTTSYTF
TRBV6-2/TRBV6-3	TRBJ2-7	CASSSGGRRYEQYF
TRBV7-7	TRBJ2-7	CASSLGPGDTYEQYF
TRBV24-1	TRBJ2-5	CATTTGGPQETQYF
TRBV11-2	TRBJ2-2	CASSRSSGRLTGELFF
TRBV20-1	TRBJ2-7	CSATGGEYEQYF
TRBV11-1	TRBJ2-3	CASSLDGASTDTQYF
TRBV7-9	TRBJ2-4	CASSAGTTLIAKNIQYF
TRBV7-2	TRBJ2-3	CASSLAFGDTQYF
TRBV20-1	TRBJ2-2	CSARDTSGAGGELFF
TRBV19	TRBJ2-7	CASSIYPGVGEQYF
TRBV7-9	TRBJ1-1	CASSPPAGGAFF
TRBV15	TRBJ1-2	CATSPRNYRADHYGYTF
TRBV6-2/TRBV6-3	TRBJ1-2	CASSSPLAVNGYTF
TRBV27	TRBJ2-5	CASSLSSQETQYF
TRBV6-4	TRBJ1-2	CASSPTGSSNYGYTF
TRBV2	TRBJ2-7	CASRTSGRIYEQYF
TRBV6-1	TRBJ1-1	CASSGGPEAFF
TRBV28	TRBJ1-1	CASRPQGQGGTEAFF
TRBV5-1	TRBJ1-1	CASSAHNLNTEAFF